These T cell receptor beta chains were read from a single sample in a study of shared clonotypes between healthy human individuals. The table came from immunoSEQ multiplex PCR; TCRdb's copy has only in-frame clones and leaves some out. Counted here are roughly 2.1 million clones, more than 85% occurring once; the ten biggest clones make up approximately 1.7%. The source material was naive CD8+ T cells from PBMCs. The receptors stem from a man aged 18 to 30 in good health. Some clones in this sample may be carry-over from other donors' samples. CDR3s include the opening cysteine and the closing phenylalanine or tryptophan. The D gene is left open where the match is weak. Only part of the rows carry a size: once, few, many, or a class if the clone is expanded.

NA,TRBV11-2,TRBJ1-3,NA,CASSSRQDSGNTIYF,TGTGCCAGCAGCTCTAGACAGGACTCTGGAAACACCATATATTTT
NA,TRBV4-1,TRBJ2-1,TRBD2,CASSQDTTLAGGNEQFF,TGCGCCAGCAGCCAAGATACTACCCTAGCGGGAGGCAATGAGCAGTTCTTC
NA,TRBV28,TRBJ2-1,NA,CASSFRRQGMGEQFF,TGTGCCAGCAGTTTTCGGAGGCAGGGGATGGGTGAGCAGTTCTTC
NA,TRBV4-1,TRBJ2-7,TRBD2,CASSQALIAGVSYEQYF,TGCGCCAGCAGCCAAGCGCTCATAGCGGGAGTCTCCTACGAGCAGTACTTC
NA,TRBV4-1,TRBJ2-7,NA,CASSQASNYEQYF,TGCGCCAGCAGCCAAGCATCCAACTACGAGCAGTACTTC
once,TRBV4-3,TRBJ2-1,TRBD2,CASSQERLAGNEQFF,TGCGCCAGCAGCCAAGAGAGACTAGCAGGCAATGAGCAGTTCTTC
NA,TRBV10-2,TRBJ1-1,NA,CASSEDRNTEAFF,TGCGCCAGCAGCGAGGACAGGAACACTGAAGCTTTCTTT
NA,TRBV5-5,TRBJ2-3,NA,CASSGPWGTDTQYF,TGTGCCAGCAGCGGCCCTTGGGGGACAGATACGCAGTATTTT
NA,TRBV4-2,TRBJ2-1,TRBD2,CASSQAPGLLSYNEQFF,TGTGCCAGCAGCCAGGCTCCGGGACTACTCTCCTACAATGAGCAGTTCTTC
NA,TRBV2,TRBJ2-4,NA,CASSEARLAKNIQYF,TGTGCCAGCAGTGAAGCCCGTCTAGCCAAAAACATTCAGTACTTC
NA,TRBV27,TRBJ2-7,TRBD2,CASSLSGGGGYEQYF,TGTGCCAGCAGTTTATCAGGCGGGGGTGGCTACGAGCAGTACTTC
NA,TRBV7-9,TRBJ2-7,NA,CASSLDGRWQIGYEQYF,TGTGCCAGCAGCTTAGACGGGCGCTGGCAGATAGGCTACGAGCAGTACTTC
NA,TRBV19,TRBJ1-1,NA,CASSIDIRNTEAFF,TGTGCCAGTAGTATAGATATCAGAAACACTGAAGCTTTCTTT
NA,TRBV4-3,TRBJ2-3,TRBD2,CASSQGSGRNTDTQYF,TGCGCCAGCAGCCAAGGTAGCGGGAGGAACACAGATACGCAGTATTTT
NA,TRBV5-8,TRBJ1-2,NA,CASSFLQNYYGYTF,TGTGCCAGCAGCTTCCTTCAGAACTACTATGGCTACACCTTC
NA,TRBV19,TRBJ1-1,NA,CASSLDLNTEAFF,TGTGCCAGTAGTTTGGACTTAAACACTGAAGCTTTCTTT
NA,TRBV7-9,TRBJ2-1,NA,CASSHAGGMGEQFF,TGTGCCAGCAGCCACGCCGGCGGGATGGGTGAGCAGTTCTTC
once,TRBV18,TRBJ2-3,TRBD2,CASSPVPGQVGTSGESTDTQYF,TGTGCCAGCTCACCGGTCCCGGGACAGGTTGGAACTAGCGGGGAAAGCACAGATACGCAGTATTTT
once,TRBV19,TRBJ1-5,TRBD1,CASSIRTGLTGSQPQHF,TGTGCCAGTAGTATCCGAACAGGTTTGACAGGGAGCCAGCCCCAGCATTTT
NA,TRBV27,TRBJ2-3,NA,CASSFVPITDTQYF,TGTGCCAGCAGTTTTGTCCCTATCACAGATACGCAGTATTTT
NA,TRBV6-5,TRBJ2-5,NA,CASSSTGEEETQYF,TGTGCCAGCAGTTCAACAGGGGAGGAGGAGACCCAGTACTTC
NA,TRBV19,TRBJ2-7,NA,CASSIAGPNEQYF,TGTGCCAGTAGTATAGCAGGGCCAAACGAGCAGTACTTC
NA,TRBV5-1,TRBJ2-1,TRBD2,CASSLDPGLAGGGNEQFF,TGCGCCAGCAGCTTGGACCCGGGACTAGCGGGAGGAGGCAATGAGCAGTTCTTC
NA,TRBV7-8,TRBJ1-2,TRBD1,CASSLRTGANYGYTF,TGTGCCAGCAGCCTCCGGACAGGAGCCAACTATGGCTACACCTTC
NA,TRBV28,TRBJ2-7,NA,CASSLRGLVTYEQYF,TGTGCCAGCAGTTTGCGGGGCCTCGTAACCTACGAGCAGTACTTC
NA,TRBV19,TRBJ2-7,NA,CASSPRDSYGFDEQYF,TGTGCCAGTAGCCCTCGGGATTCCTATGGATTCGACGAGCAGTACTTC
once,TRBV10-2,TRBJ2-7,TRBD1,CASSLDRGTYEQYF,TGCGCCAGCAGCCTGGACAGGGGTACCTACGAGCAGTACTTC
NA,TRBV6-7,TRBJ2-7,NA,CASRALRSYEQYF,TGTGCCAGCAGGGCCTTGCGCTCCTACGAGCAGTACTTC
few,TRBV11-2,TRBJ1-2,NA,CASTLGSNYGYTF,TGTGCCAGCACTCTGGGATCTAACTATGGCTACACCTTC
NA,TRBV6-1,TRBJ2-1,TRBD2,CASTLRLAAGNEQFF,TGTGCCAGCACGCTCAGACTAGCCGCTGGGAATGAGCAGTTCTTC
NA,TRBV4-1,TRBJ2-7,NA,CASSQEARDLPSEQYF,TGCGCCAGCAGCCAAGAGGCTCGGGACTTACCCTCCGAGCAGTACTTC
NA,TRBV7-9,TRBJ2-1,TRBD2,CASSLDRLADYNEQFF,TGTGCCAGCAGCTTAGATAGACTAGCGGACTACAATGAGCAGTTCTTC
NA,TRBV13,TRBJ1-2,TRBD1,CASSPWTGDYGYTF,TGTGCCAGCAGCCCCTGGACAGGGGACTATGGCTACACCTTC
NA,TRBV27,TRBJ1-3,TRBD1,CASSPGPGTGYIGNTIYF,TGTGCCAGCAGTCCTGGTCCCGGGACAGGGTACATTGGAAACACCATATATTTT
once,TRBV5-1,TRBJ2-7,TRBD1,CASSLEVGQGTYEQYF,TGCGCCAGCAGCTTGGAAGTCGGACAGGGGACCTACGAGCAGTACTTC
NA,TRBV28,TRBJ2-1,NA,CASSFEGPSGNEQFF,TGTGCCAGCAGTTTCGAAGGGCCCTCCGGGAATGAGCAGTTCTTC
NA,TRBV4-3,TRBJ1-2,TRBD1,CASSQDWRLQGALVGYTF,TGCGCCAGCAGCCAAGATTGGCGGTTACAGGGGGCGCTGGTTGGCTACACCTTC